This T cell receptor beta chain originates from a study of T cells after posttransplantation cyclophosphamide (dated by TCRdb to 2015 to 2016). Background for the entire study: Using TRB sequencing, the study followed how the T cell repertoire rebuilt after myeloablative bone marrow transplantation with posttransplantation cyclophosphamide given as GVHD prophylaxis. Public TRB sequences were queried against a database of over 3,600 sequences associated with responses to pathogens, tumor antigens, self-antigens and alloantigens. Up to about 3 additional blood samples from 2 to 5.2 years after transplant were also TRB-sequenced in 3 patients, as was pretransplant blood from several patients. TRB sequencing was performed on blood from all 35 or so PTCy patients with 1-year posttransplant specimens. Because TRA and TRB clonality correlated tightly in about 9 samples, the subsequent TCR analyses were limited to TRB only. Antigen receptor sequencing was done on samples from 35 PTCy-treated patients and from approximately 16 related bone marrow donors of those patients.

Relative to germline, V is missing 5 bases and J is missing 12 bases, with 7 bases of the junction outside any gene match. The CDR3 covers 13 residues, taking in both the cysteine and the phenylalanine. Only CDR3 DNA is held: 39 bases, read in frame from base 1. In the germline V gene, CDR1 corresponds to MGHDK and CDR2 to SYGVNS. TRB sequencing was run on genomic DNA with either the immunoSEQ assay at survey resolution or the hsTCRB kit. The paper's processing steps were these. The immunoSEQ software was used for initial read processing, and the LymphoSeq R package was used for repertoire analyses. Clonality was computed as 1 minus normalized Shannon entropy; Gini coefficient was also calculated for each TRB dataset. To infer phenotypes in unsorted samples, TRB sequences from sorted subsets of the recipient or donor were mapped onto the unsorted samples of the same recipient. TCRdb's version of the immuneACCESS table is confined to in-frame rearrangements and falls short of the full clone set. An unresolved V gene accounts for under half of the shortfall where checked; the remainder is of unknown origin. V, J and clone size are taken as reported in that table, and D and trimming were inferred from the DNA itself. The table notes approximately 39,000 clones here, none of them singletons. Roughly 2.5% of the sample is in the top ten clones.

This clone was found many times. The antigen it recognizes is unknown. Base-call qualities are not available, and no considerably larger clone is one nucleotide away. Related bone marrow donors provided peripheral blood samples on the day of marrow donation. Mononuclear cells from peripheral blood and bone marrow were separated by Ficoll-Hypaque density centrifugation and then cryopreserved. Study-wide findings and limitations: Donor-recipient similarity was low at 1-2 months but rose over the first year, and later blood repertoires were often dominated by donor CD8+ memory clones. The TRB repertoires of T cells infiltrating skin or GI tract showed only limited overlap with the TRB repertoires of T cells in blood. Across the 45 to 55 patients, TRB clonality was highly associated with recipient CMV seropositivity and CMV reactivation, and diversity with PTCy was similar to that in the CNI/methotrexate controls.

Sequencing used PBMCs. The receptor was isolated from a middle-aged man in good health, CMV-negative, and a related stem cell transplant donor. Recombination linked TRBV25-1 to TRBJ1-6; 7 bases in the middle match TRBD1. The DNA reads TGTGCCAGCAGTAGGACAGGTTTAGGACCCCTCCACTTT. It codes for CASSRTGLGPLHF. Here the CDR3 is joined to the reference TRBV25-1 and TRBJ1-6 genes, and the full variable domain is: EADIYQTPRYLVIGTGKKITLECSQTMGHDKMYWYQQDPGMELHLIHYSYGVNSTEKGDLSSESTVSRIRTEHFPLTLESARPSHTSQYLCASSRTGLGPLHFGNGTRLTVT.